A selection of T cell receptor beta chains follows, all from one sample in a study of human thymus T cells. Method: immunoSEQ multiplex PCR; TCRdb's copy keeps in-frame clones and lacks some. Counted here are roughly 120,000 clones, about 94% occurring once; the ten biggest clones make up 0.024%. Material for sequencing was thymus tissue. Every receptor here comes from a boy under two years old with a congenital heart defect but otherwise immunologically healthy. Each CDR3 is given with its conserved first and last residue. Fields, in order: V gene, J gene, D gene, CDR3 protein. D genes are given only for firm matches.

TRBV28	TRBJ1-2	NA	CATNTGRGPNYGYTF
TRBV28	TRBJ1-1	NA	CASKRRGRDNTEAFF
TRBV5-1	TRBJ2-1	NA	CASSLRDCDNEQFF
TRBV7-2	TRBJ2-7	NA	CASSPLRLYEQYF
TRBV29-1	TRBJ1-2	NA	CSVLVSHYGYTF
TRBV7-2	TRBJ2-5	NA	CASSLTPGEKTQYF
TRBV5-8	TRBJ1-4	TRBD1	CASSLPAGQDFEKLFF
TRBV5-6	TRBJ2-6	NA	CASSFSPTGANVLTF
TRBV5-8	TRBJ2-3	NA	CASSLEWTSTDTQYF
TRBV4-3	TRBJ2-1	TRBD1	CASSHTGTGGSNEQFF
TRBV10-1	TRBJ1-6	NA	CASSESRGFGDNSPLHF
TRBV6-5	TRBJ1-2	NA	CASTRRGGGYTF
TRBV7-2	TRBJ2-7	NA	CASSLVRGTYEQYF
TRBV7-9	TRBJ2-2	NA	CASSSLLGPGASQKGELFF
TRBV6-1	TRBJ2-7	NA	CASSETYEQYF
TRBV28	TRBJ1-5	NA	CASSSSRVGNQPQHF
TRBV15	TRBJ2-3	NA	CATSRPYVGHRTDTQYF
TRBV5-1	TRBJ2-5	TRBD2	CASSLNILAGEQETQYF
TRBV5-6	TRBJ1-5	TRBD1	CASSNDRVKSPQHF
TRBV4-3	TRBJ2-3	TRBD2	CASSQGGTIPSTDTQYF
TRBV7-9	TRBJ2-1	TRBD2	CASSPRTSGYNEQFF
TRBV4-3	TRBJ2-3	TRBD1	CASSQDGVEGATTDTQYF
TRBV5-1	TRBJ1-3	NA	CASSSGASSGNTIYF
TRBV5-1	TRBJ2-3	NA	CASSSSAADTQYF
TRBV5-6	TRBJ2-7	TRBD1	CASLSGGGEQYF
TRBV9	TRBJ2-3	NA	CASSVEEEFGRNTDTQYF
TRBV10-1	TRBJ2-3	NA	CASSQAGTRITDTQYF
TRBV10-3	TRBJ2-2	NA	CAIGENTGELFF